The present TCR beta chain was sequenced within a study of T cell clonotyping in hematopoietic cell transplantation. Overall study results and limits: Graft donor and pretransplant recipient Inverse Simpson Index values predicted broader posttransplant TCR diversity. Recipient TCR diversity dropped after transplant; expanded clonotypes rose from day 30 to 180.

Profiled with immunoSEQ multiplex PCR; TCRdb holds only in-frame clones, not every one. In the table there are roughly 1,300 clones, 95% to 98% of which are singletons. A remark on this clone: What it binds is not known.

Recipient blood drawn about 28 days pretransplant and days 30, 100, 180 after. This CDR3 has 15 amino acids. The V gene's germline CDR1 is SQVTM and CDR2 ANQGSEA. The trim removed 6 bases at V and 2 bases at J, leaving 8 bases unmatched. The sample was PBMCs, taken 180 days after allogeneic stem cell transplant. V is TRBV29-1 and J is TRBJ1-3, with TRBD1 matching 9 bases. The TCR was taken from a male patient aged 50 or older who had an allogeneic stem cell transplant from a related donor, so the T cells may come from the graft donor. Some clones in this sample may be carry-over from other donors' samples. CDR3 residues: CSVGPGQGTGNTIYF. The CDR3 bases are TGCAGCGTCGGACCGGGACAGGGAACTGGAAACACCATATATTTT.